This TCR beta chain was sequenced during a study of blood T cell repertoires in COVID-19. J was trimmed by 1 base and V by 6 bases; bases with no gene match: 6. Germline V gene data show CDR1 as MDHEN and CDR2 as SYDVKM. The CDR3 totals 15 residues. Profiling relied on immunoSEQ multiplex PCR, and the TCRdb table lists in-frame clones only, not all of them. This sample yields approximately 220,000 clones, of which around nine tenths are seen a single time; about 3% belongs to the top ten. The sample comprised peripheral blood. The chain links TRBV28 to TRBJ1-3; TRBD1 matches at 7 bases. The receptor comes from a man aged 55 to 70 with acute or convalescent COVID-19. DNA for the CDR3: TGTGCCAGCAGAGGGGGCAGTCGATCTGGAAACACCATATATTTT. It encodes CASRGGSRSGNTIYF.